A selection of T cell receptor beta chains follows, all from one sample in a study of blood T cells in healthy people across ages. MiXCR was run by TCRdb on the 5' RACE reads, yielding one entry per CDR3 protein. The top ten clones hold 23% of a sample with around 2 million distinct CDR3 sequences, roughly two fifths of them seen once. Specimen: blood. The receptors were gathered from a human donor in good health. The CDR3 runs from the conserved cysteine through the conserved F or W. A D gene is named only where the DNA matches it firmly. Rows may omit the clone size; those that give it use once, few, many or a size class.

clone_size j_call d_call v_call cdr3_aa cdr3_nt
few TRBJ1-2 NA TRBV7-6 CASSFSGGADGYTF TGTGCCAGCAGCTTCTCCGGGGGCGCAGATGGCTACACCTTC
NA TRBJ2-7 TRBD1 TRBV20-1 CSAGDRATYEQYF TGCAGTGCTGGGGACAGGGCTACCTACGAGCAGTACTTC
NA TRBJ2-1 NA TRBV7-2 CASSPRRQSSYNEQFF TGTGCCAGCAGCCCAAGACGGCAGAGCTCCTACAATGAGCAGTTCTTC
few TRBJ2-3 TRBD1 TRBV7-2 CASSRTGRSTDTQYF TGTGCCAGCAGCCGGACAGGACGTAGCACAGATACGCAGTATTTT
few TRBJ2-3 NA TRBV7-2 CASSFSRASPGGTQYF TGTGCCAGCAGCTTTTCCCGGGCCTCCCCCGGCGGCACGCAGTATTTT
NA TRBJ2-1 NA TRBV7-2 CASSRPFEALGNEQFF TGTGCCAGCAGCCGACCCTTTGAGGCGTTGGGGAATGAGCAGTTCTTC
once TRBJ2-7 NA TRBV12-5 CASAKTSGGSYEQYF TGTGCTAGTGCCAAGACGAGCGGTGGGTCCTACGAGCAGTACTTC
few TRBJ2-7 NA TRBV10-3 CAISPGTDYNEQYF TGTGCCATCAGCCCCGGGACCGACTACAATGAGCAGTACTTC
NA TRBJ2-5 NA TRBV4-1 CASRGGVLRETQYF TGCGCCAGCAGAGGAGGGGTATTGCGGGAGACCCAGTACTTC
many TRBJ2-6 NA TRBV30 CAWSNGIPGANVLTF TGTGCCTGGAGTAATGGCATCCCTGGGGCCAACGTCCTGACTTTC
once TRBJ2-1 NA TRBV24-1 CATKDSGDNEQFF TGTGCCACCAAAGACAGCGGTGACAATGAGCAGTTCTTC